Described below is a single T cell receptor (beta chain) sequence and its context. Its antigen remains unidentified. This entry is derived from a study of a mutant IDH1 vaccine in newly diagnosed glioma. As for time point: week 5, during vaccination. It was 300 ug of mutant IDH1 20-mer peptide that made up each vaccine dose, given with topical imiquimod. Generated by immunoSEQ multiplex PCR, the TCRdb table keeps only in-frame clones and is missing some. The sample contains approximately 38,000 clones, roughly 88% of which appear only once. The germline V gene encodes CDR1 SGHNT and CDR2 YYREEE (reference sequence). Losses at the gene ends were 4 bases for V and 6 bases for J; bases not matched to a gene: 13. This CDR3 is 17 amino acids long.

J is TRBJ2-2 and V is TRBV5-4; 9 bases map to TRBD2. Source: PBMCs, taken from a glioma patient whose treatment included an IDH1 peptide vaccine. This receptor was obtained from a middle-aged man with glioma. DNA of the CDR3: TGTGCCAGCAGCATCGCGCGGGGCGGGGGGGCACCCGGGGAGCTGTTTTTT. Its translation is CASSIARGGGAPGELFF. Combining the CDR3 with reference TRBV5-4 and TRBJ2-2 gives the whole variable domain ETGVTQSPTHLIKTRGQQVTLRCSSQSGHNTVSWYQQALGQGPQFIFQYYREEENGRGNFPPRFSGLQFPNYSSELNVNALELDDSALYLCASSIARGGGAPGELFFGEGSRLTVL.